The 9 T cell receptor beta chains below come from one sample, sequenced in a study of cytomegalovirus exposure and HLA in healthy donors. Method: immunoSEQ multiplex PCR; TCRdb's copy keeps in-frame clones and lacks some. The repertoire includes 120,000 to 150,000 clones, approximately 91% of them detected once, and about 3.5% sits in the top ten. The sample comprised PBMCs. These receptors were obtained from a woman aged 18-29 years in good health and CMV-seropositive.

The chain links TRBV30 to TRBJ1-2, with TRBD1 matching over 8 bases. The CDR3 is 15 residues long. The V segment lost 2 bases and the J segment 0 bases; nucleotides outside the gene matches: 5. CDR1 GTSNPN and CDR2 SVGIG come from the germline V gene (reference sequence). CDR3 region: CAWSLDRGPNYGYTF. CDR3 DNA: TGTGCCTGGAGTCTAGACAGGGGTCCTAACTATGGCTACACCTTC.

V is TRBV4-1 and J is TRBJ1-2, with D possibly TRBD1 on 6 matching bases. Trimming left V 3 bases short and J 6 bases short, with 14 bases between. Per germline, CDR1 MGHRA and CDR2 YSYEKL. The CDR3 length is 14 residues. CDR3 region: CASSQIGGADGYTF. In DNA, the CDR3 is TGCGCCAGCAGCCAGATTGGGGGGGCTGATGGCTACACCTTC.

The chain is built from TRBV30 and TRBJ2-2, with TRBD2 identical over 8 bases. The CDR3 spans 14 residues. CDR1 GTSNPN and CDR2 SVGIG come from the germline V gene (reference sequence). V gave up 3 bases and J gave up 6 bases; unmatched junction bases: 6. The CDR3 coding sequence is TGTGCCTGGAGCGCCGATAGCGGGGCCGGGGAGCTGTTTTTT. Its protein product is CAWSADSGAGELFF.

The chain employs TRBV28 and TRBJ1-2; D might be TRBD1 (5 bases). The length of the CDR3 is 16 residues. Germline CDR1 MDHEN, CDR2 SYDVKM. Trimming took off 4 bases at V and 5 bases at J, with 20 bases between the two ends. CDR3 coding DNA: TGTGCCAGCAGTTCTCCCGGGGGAAAGGGGCTGTATGGCTACACCTTC. Translation: CASSSPGGKGLYGYTF.

V is TRBV19 and J is TRBJ2-7; 9 bases map to TRBD2. The V and J ends lost 9 bases and 2 bases, in that order; junction bases with no gene match: 11. From germline, CDR1 is LNHDA and CDR2 SQIVND (reference sequence). CDR3 size: 15 residues. This chain's CDR3 is CARCLPSGVTYEQYF. The CDR3 DNA sequence: TGTGCCAGATGCCTGCCTAGCGGGGTGACCTACGAGCAGTACTTC.

The genes are TRBV9 and TRBJ2-1; possibly TRBD2 for D (6 bases). The germline gives CDR1 SGDLS, CDR2 YYNGEE. V was cut by 3 bases and J by 1 base, with 17 bases left in between. The CDR3 is made up of 17 amino acids. The CDR3 nucleotides are TGTGCCAGCAGCGCCACCGGGACTTACCCTTCCTACAATGAGCAGTTCTTC. Translation: CASSATGTYPSYNEQFF.

This sequence joins TRBV6-1 and TRBJ2-7; D not resolved. The CDR3 loop spans 11 amino acids. Trimming pared 6 bases from V and 2 bases from J, leaving 5 bases between. The germline gives CDR1 MNHNS, CDR2 SASEGT. CDR3 nucleotides: TGTGCCAGCAGAAACACCTACGAGCAGTACTTC. Its translation: CASRNTYEQYF.

The CDR3 bases are TGTGCCACCCGCCACGGGACTGAAGCTTTCTTT. It yields the protein CATRHGTEAFF. This chain uses TRBV19 with TRBJ1-1, with D unclear. Between the trimmed V and J ends, which lost 10 bases and 5 bases, there was a span of 11 bases. Germline V gives CDR1 LNHDA, CDR2 SQIVND (reference sequence). CDR3 length: 11 residues.

The rearrangement links TRBV27 to TRBJ1-1; 8 bases are shared with TRBD1. J gave up 1 base and V 6 bases, and 7 bases lay outside the gene matches. The CDR3 spans 15 residues. Germline V CDR1 and CDR2: MNHEY, SMNVEV (reference sequence). The CDR3 DNA is TGTGCCAGCAGACAAAGGACAGGGTCGAACACTGAAGCTTTCTTT. Translation gives CASRQRTGSNTEAFF.